The 2 T cell receptor beta chains below come from one sample, sequenced in a study of beta chain features in type 1 diabetes. Every bit of the isolated RNA underwent reverse transcription, so sequencing read expressed TCRB transcripts. Generated by immunoSEQ multiplex PCR, the TCRdb table keeps only in-frame clones and is missing some. Among 900,000 or so clones listed, roughly 16% were seen once. Sequencing was carried out using naive CD4+ T cells from blood. The receptor source for this set is a woman between 18 and 30 years old in good health.

The chain recombines TRBV7-3 with TRBJ2-1, with TRBD1 as a possible D gene (8 bases). This CDR3 has 15 amino acids. V lost 4 bases, J lost 9 bases, and 19 bases lay in between. Germline V lookup: CDR1 SGHTA, CDR2 FQGTGA. CDR3 residues: CASSSQGGIPAEQFF. For the CDR3, the DNA is TGTGCCAGCAGCTCACAGGGGGGGATCCCCGCTGAGCAGTTCTTC.

This clone occurred a few times. The chain links TRBV27 to TRBJ1-5; 7 bases match TRBD1. Germline CDR1 and CDR2: MNHEY and SMNVEV (reference sequence). This CDR3 has 15 residues. With 6 bases clipped from V and 2 bases from J, the junction kept 7 bases outside the gene matches. CDR3 coding DNA: TGTGCCAGCAGGAGAGGACAGGCGGGCAATCAGCCCCAGCATTTT. Its protein is CASRRGQAGNQPQHF.